A single T cell receptor (beta chain) is shown here with its context. The record originates from a study of CD4 T cells in relation to SARS-CoV-2 and coronaviruses. Clones were read by immunoSEQ multiplex PCR, and TCRdb kept only the in-frame ones, dropping some. The sample has about 56,000 clones; around 90% are singletons. The CDR3 contains 16 residues. J gave up 5 bases and V 0 bases, and 8 bases lay outside the gene matches. Germline-derived CDR1 and CDR2 are SGHNT and YYREEE (reference sequence). V usage is TRBV5-4 and J usage is TRBJ2-5; TRBD1 agrees at 9 bases. Sequenced material: naive CD4+ T cells from PBMCs. The subset is: naive CD4+ T cells isolated by negative enrichment. The clonotype was recovered from an adult with COVID-19. CDR3 sequence reads: CASSLDRGLGEETQYF. CDR3 sequence (DNA): TGTGCCAGCAGCTTGGACAGGGGGCTAGGAGAGGAGACCCAGTACTTC.